This T cell receptor beta chain was retrieved from a study of siplizumab effects on memory and regulatory T cells. Study background: Paired mixed lymphocyte reactions received either siplizumab at about 0.96 ug/mL or no drug. General study points: Siplizumab conditions gave an average of almost 70% Treg-derived mappable alloreactive CD4+ clones, versus around 30% for controls.

The CDR3 is 12 residues long. V lost 3 bases and J lost 7; bases outside the gene matches: 3. Per the germline V gene, CDR1 is MDHEN and CDR2 is SYDVKM. Coculturing of the mixed lymphocyte reaction cells was performed at 37°C for over 5 days. The table came from immunoSEQ multiplex PCR; TCRdb's copy has only in-frame clones and leaves some out. The sample lists roughly 9,200 clones, around 40% occurring once. This clone is categorized as medium-sized (0.01 to 0.1%). Its antigen is unidentified. The chain employs TRBV28 and TRBJ2-7, with TRBD2 identical over 7 bases. Source material: CFSE-low (dividing) CD4+ T cells sorted from an allogeneic mixed lymphocyte reaction. The receptor was derived from a human donor in good health; the cells came from an allogeneic mixed lymphocyte reaction. CDR3 DNA: TGTGCCAGCAGTTTCATAGCGGGTGAGCAGTACTTC. Translation: CASSFIAGEQYF.